This passage covers 16 T cell receptor beta chains from one sample sequenced in a study of response to subunit inactivated influenza vaccine. TCRdb itself ran the RT-PCR reads through MiXCR, one entry per CDR3 protein. The profile covers approximately 230,000 distinct CDR3 sequences, with 10% to 15% appearing a single time and approximately 8.4% taken by the ten largest. This specimen consisted of non-naive T cells sorted from PBMCs, obtained roughly 15 days before vaccination. The source of these receptors is a man aged 45-65 years who received an inactivated influenza vaccine.

In this sample, this clonotype turned up many times. The chain links TRBV10-3 to TRBJ2-1; TRBD2 is a possible D gene (6 bases). The CDR3 sequence is 13 residues long. Trimming shortened V by 10 bases and J by 1 base, and 11 bases separated the two germline ends. Looked up from germline, CDR1 is ENHRY and CDR2 is SYGVKD. As DNA, the CDR3 is TGTGCCACCGGGGGATCGTCCTACAATGAGCAGTTCTTC. This encodes CATGGSSYNEQFF.

V usage is TRBV6-1 and J usage is TRBJ2-1; TRBD2 matches at 8 bases. Unmatched junction bases numbered 15, after V lost 4 bases and J lost 7 bases. The germline V gene encodes CDR1 MNHNS and CDR2 SASEGT. The CDR3 length is 17 residues. CDR3 residues: CASSANPGGVARNEQFF. In nucleotides, the CDR3 is TGTGCCAGCAGTGCCAACCCGGGGGGGGTAGCGAGGAATGAGCAGTTCTTC.

This chain connects TRBV7-9 to TRBJ1-6; D uncertain. The ends were cut back, 2 bases at V and 7 bases at J, with 12 bases in the middle. The CDR3 is 15 amino acids. Germline assignment: CDR1 SEHNR and CDR2 FQNEAQ (reference sequence). CDR3 loop: CASSLLQEDNSPLHF. CDR3 nucleotide sequence: TGTGCCAGCAGCTTATTGCAAGAAGACAATTCACCCCTCCACTTT.

This clonotype was counted a few times. The rearrangement uses TRBV12-3 or TRBV12-4 and TRBJ2-7; 9 bases line up with TRBD2. CDR3 length: 14 residues. The ends lost 10 bases at V and 0 bases at J; junction bases unmatched: 7. The CDR3 sequence is CATQRGESSYEQYF. CDR3 sequence (DNA): TGTGCCACCCAGCGGGGGGAAAGCTCCTACGAGCAGTACTTC.

The CDR3 bases are TGTGCCAGCCGCCAATGGGGGGAGGCTATGAACACTGAAGCTTTCTTT. Amino acids: CASRQWGEAMNTEAFF. The gene calls are TRBV18 and TRBJ1-1; a possible D gene is TRBD1 (5 bases). CDR3 length: 16 residues. Germline CDR1 is KGHSH and CDR2 is LQKENI. The V and J ends lost 8 bases and 0 bases respectively, with 19 bases between them.

This clonotype was detected a few times. This sequence joins TRBV3-1 and TRBJ2-2, with 7 nucleotides matching TRBD1. V lost 5 bases and J lost 7; bases outside the gene matches: 7. Per germline, CDR1 LGHDT and CDR2 YNNKEL (reference sequence). The CDR3 loop spans 14 amino acids. This chain's CDR3 is CASSFGQAGGELFF. The CDR3 DNA sequence: TGTGCCAGCAGCTTCGGACAGGCCGGCGGGGAGCTGTTTTTT.

This clonotype was seen only a few times. The chain recombines TRBV6-1 with TRBJ2-3, with D possibly being TRBD1 or TRBD2 (5 bases each). The V gene lost 6 bases and the J gene lost 3 bases, with 19 bases spanning the gap. The germline V gene encodes CDR1 MNHNS and CDR2 SASEGT. The CDR3 extends over 16 amino acids. CDR3: CASRWDGVGGTDTQYF. CDR3 DNA: TGTGCCAGCAGGTGGGACGGGGTTGGCGGAACAGATACGCAGTATTTT.

Points on this clonotype: The junction shows a germline mismatch at one end, possibly a read error. The V gene is TRBV24-1, the J gene TRBJ2-1, with D possibly being TRBD2 (5 bases). CDR1 and CDR2 (germline): KGHDR, SFDVKD. The CDR3 length is 18 residues. The CDR3 DNA reads as TGTGTCACCAGTGATCGCCGCCTGCTAAGCGGCAAGTACAATGAGCAGTTCTTC. Encoded protein: CVTSDRRLLSGKYNEQFF.

This clonotype has ten or more counts. This chain uses TRBV7-3 with TRBJ1-1, with D possibly being TRBD1 (5 bases). The CDR3 length is 13 residues. V was cut by 2 bases and J by 4 bases, with 8 bases left in between. Per the germline V gene, CDR1 is SGHTA and CDR2 is FQGTGA. CDR3 in amino acids: CASSLGGFTEAFF. The DNA of the CDR3 is TGTGCCAGCAGCTTAGGGGGTTTCACTGAAGCTTTCTTT.

This clonotype has at least ten counts. Sequence at one end of the junction differs from germline and may be a read error. This chain uses TRBV6-2 or TRBV6-3 with TRBJ2-7, with 9 bases matching TRBD1. The CDR3 is 12 residues long. From germline, CDR1 is MNHEY and CDR2 SVGEGT. CDR3 sequence: CASSDRGYEQYF. The CDR3 DNA is TGCGCCAGCAGTGACAGGGGGTACGAGCAGTACTTC.

The chain has TRBV19 and TRBJ2-3, with D uncertain. Trimming stripped 3 bases from V and 4 bases from J, with 11 bases between. This CDR3 comprises 14 residues. Germline lookup yields CDR1 LNHDA and CDR2 SQIVND (reference sequence). This CDR3 is CASSISGSADTQYF. The CDR3 bases are TGTGCCAGTAGTATCTCGGGCAGCGCAGATACGCAGTATTTT.

This clonotype came up many times. The rearrangement uses TRBV5-1 and TRBJ1-5, with D uncertain. Germline-derived CDR1 and CDR2 are SGHRS and YFSETQ. This CDR3 spans 13 amino acids. V gave up 4 bases and J gave up 2 bases, with 7 bases separating them. The CDR3 bases are TGCGCCAGCAGCCGTCGAGGCAATCAGCCCCAGCATTTT. This translates into CASSRRGNQPQHF.

The CDR3 bases are TGTGCCAGCAGCTTAGTGGGAGCGGGACACCGCTCCTACGAGCAGTACTTC. As protein: CASSLVGAGHRSYEQYF. The chain joins TRBV7-9 to TRBJ2-7; D is possibly TRBD2 (7 bases). Germline assignment: CDR1 SEHNR and CDR2 FQNEAQ (reference sequence). This CDR3 has 17 residues. Trimming pared 1 base from V and 0 bases from J, leaving 16 bases between.

This chain links TRBV5-6 with TRBJ2-6, with TRBD2 identical over 7 bases. This CDR3 spans 13 amino acids. The ends lost 5 bases at V and 6 bases at J; junction bases unmatched: 2. Germline CDR1 SGHDT, CDR2 YYEEEE. CDR3 sequence: CASSRGEANVLTF. CDR3 nucleotides: TGTGCCAGCAGTCGGGGGGAGGCCAACGTCCTGACTTTC.

J is TRBJ2-7 and V is TRBV2, with D maybe TRBD1 (6 bases). CDR3 length equals 15 residues. Per the germline V gene, CDR1 is SNHLY and CDR2 is FYNNEI. V was pared by 0 bases and J by 6 bases, with 15 bases between. The CDR3 loop reads CASSEADWTVGEQYF. In DNA form, the CDR3 reads TGTGCCAGCAGTGAAGCAGATTGGACAGTCGGCGAGCAGTACTTC. Together with reference TRBV2 and TRBJ2-7, the CDR3 gives the full variable domain: EPEVTQTPSHQVTQMGQEVILRCVPISNHLYFYWYRQILGQKVEFLVSFYNNEISEKSEIFDDQFSVERPDGSNFTLKIRSTKLEDSAMYFCASSEADWTVGEQYFGPGTRLTVT.

In its sample, this clonotype was seen a few times. This chain uses TRBV28 with TRBJ1-2; 8 bases line up with TRBD1. This CDR3 has 14 amino acids. The V gene's germline CDR1 is MDHEN and CDR2 SYDVKM. V lost 3 bases, J lost 8 bases, and 8 bases stayed unmatched. The CDR3 DNA sequence: TGTGCCAGCAGTTTTCTGGCCAGGGGGCAAGGCTACACCTTC. This translates into CASSFLARGQGYTF.